This T cell receptor (beta chain) stems from a study of T-cell reconstitution after alpha-beta-depleted transplantation in children (dated by TCRdb to 2016 to 2018). As for the study more broadly: T-cell immune reconstitution after TCRalphabeta/CD19-depleted allogeneic hematopoietic cell transplantation in children was quantitatively tracked in the study by means of TCR repertoire profiling.

In its sample, this clonotype was seen a few times. Its target antigen remains unknown. Base qualities were left out, and no much larger clone turns up one base away. The protocol used for the library was PCR. TCRdb records Illumina HiSeq 2500 as the sequencer. TCR library preparation used molecular barcoding, with unique molecular identifiers applied to normalize quantification of the TCRbeta repertoire. Using fastp at Q25 and MiXCR, TCRdb reprocessed the public reads and kept productive beta chains. Rows with a matching CDR3 protein are joined into one entry that keeps the most common DNA and genes. The sample yields approximately 350,000 distinct CDR3 sequences; 13% were counted once. The ten largest clones add up to 4% to 5.5% of the sample. CDR1 and CDR2 are read off the germline V gene (reference sequence) as SGHNT and YYREEE. Relative to germline, V is 0 bases shorter and J is 6 bases shorter, with 9 bases between their ends. CDR3 length: 13 amino acids, cysteine to phenylalanine. Of the read, only the CDR3 DNA is kept; its 39 bases are in frame from base 1.

In this chain, TRBV5-4 is recombined with TRBJ1-1; TRBD1 is a weak D gene call, 5 bases matching. This sequence was found in a human donor who donated a stem cell graft to a child with Fanconi anemia. The sequences come from PBMCs, collected from the stem cell graft. The DNA is TGTGCCAGCAGCTTGGAAGGAGGGGCTGAAGCTTTCTTT. Its protein is CASSLEGGAEAFF.